The 11 T cell receptor beta chains below all came from one sample that was sequenced in a study of blood T cell repertoires in COVID-19. This table comes from immunoSEQ multiplex PCR, and its TCRdb copy is limited to in-frame clones, with some not included. This table has around 360,000 clones, roughly 86% appearing once. The sequencing sample was made of PBMCs or T cells enriched from blood (not recorded which). These receptors originate from a man aged 35-49 years in a cohort exposed to, infected with or recovered from COVID-19 (not recorded which).

This rearrangement joins TRBV3-1 (or the pseudogene TRBV3-2) to TRBJ1-5; D is ambiguous. V lost 2 bases and J 2 bases, leaving 7 bases between the germline ends. The CDR3 is 14 amino acids. CDR1 and CDR2 (germline): LGHDT, YNNKEL (reference sequence). CDR3: CASSQKAGNQPQHF. The CDR3 bases are TGTGCCAGCAGCCAAAAAGCGGGCAATCAGCCCCAGCATTTT.

The CDR3 loop is CASSVLTGGTTEAFF. The CDR3 DNA is TGTGCCAGCAGCGTACTGACAGGGGGGACCACTGAAGCTTTCTTT. The chain combines TRBV9 with TRBJ1-1; 9 positions agree with TRBD1. Germline assignment: CDR1 SGDLS and CDR2 YYNGEE. With 1 base clipped from V and 4 bases from J, the junction kept 5 bases outside the gene matches. The CDR3 extends over 15 amino acids.

This rearrangement joins TRBV11-2 to TRBJ1-1, with TRBD1 identical over 7 bases. CDR1 is SGHAT, CDR2 FQNNGV, per germline. The length of the CDR3 is 14 residues. V lost 4 bases and J lost 6; bases outside the gene matches: 8. Here the CDR3 DNA reads TGTGCCAGCAGCTCACCCCACAGGGGCGCTGAAGCTTTCTTT. This sequence encodes CASSSPHRGAEAFF.

The rearrangement uses TRBV5-4 and TRBJ2-7; 10 bases match TRBD2. Germline V gene data show CDR1 as SGHNT and CDR2 as YYREEE (reference sequence). The CDR3 has 14 amino acids. V lost 7 bases, J lost 10 bases, and 14 bases stayed unmatched. The CDR3 nucleotides are TGTGCCAGCCAGCGGGACACTGGACTAGCGGAACAGTACTTC. Translating gives CASQRDTGLAEQYF.

This chain joins TRBV5-1 and TRBJ2-7; TRBD2 might be the D (5 bases). V was clipped by 2 bases and J by 0 bases, with 9 bases between them. The germline V gene encodes CDR1 SGHRS and CDR2 YFSETQ. This CDR3 is built from 14 residues. Here the CDR3 DNA reads TGCGCCAGCAGCTTAGAGGGCCACTCCTACGAGCAGTACTTC. This translates into CASSLEGHSYEQYF.

The gene calls are TRBV2 and TRBJ2-5; D unclear. The CDR3 loop spans 14 amino acids. The V end was cut by 5 bases, the J end by 0 bases, with 10 bases between. In germline, CDR1 is SNHLY, CDR2 FYNNEI. The CDR3: CASSFPQNQETQYF. The CDR3 DNA reads TGTGCCAGCAGTTTTCCACAGAACCAAGAGACCCAGTACTTC.

V usage is TRBV9 and J usage is TRBJ2-1, with TRBD2 matching 7 bases. Trimming at V came to 3 bases and at J to 5 bases, leaving 11 bases not matched to a gene. The CDR3 has 16 residues. Per the germline V gene, CDR1 is SGDLS and CDR2 is YYNGEE. The CDR3 DNA reads as TGTGCCAGCAGCGCTGGGGGACTACTTAACAACAATGAGCAGTTCTTC. Translated, it gives CASSAGGLLNNNEQFF.

The chain carries TRBV2 and TRBJ1-1; 8 nucleotides match TRBD1. CDR1 is SNHLY and CDR2 is FYNNEI in the germline V gene. V was pared by 7 bases and J by 5 bases, with 6 bases of the junction left unmatched. This CDR3 has 13 residues. The CDR3 DNA sequence: TGTGCCAGCAACCGACAGGGGTGGACTGAAGCTTTCTTT. The encoded protein is CASNRQGWTEAFF.

The rearrangement uses TRBV28 and TRBJ1-2; D might be TRBD1 (5 bases). This CDR3 comprises 16 residues. Germline-derived CDR1 and CDR2 are MDHEN and SYDVKM. V was shortened by 3 bases and J by 4 bases, with 18 bases between the two germline ends. The CDR3: CASSLLSVTVPYGYTF. As DNA, the CDR3 is TGTGCCAGCAGTTTGCTTTCCGTGACAGTGCCCTATGGCTACACCTTC.

V and J are TRBV5-6 and TRBJ2-5, with 8 bases matching TRBD1. The CDR3 loop spans 14 amino acids. The V segment lost 4 bases and the J segment 6 bases; nucleotides outside the gene matches: 8. Germline-derived CDR1 and CDR2 are SGHDT and YYEEEE. The CDR3 DNA reads as TGTGCCAGCAGCCCCCAACAGGGGGTAAAGACCCAGTACTTC. Amino acid sequence: CASSPQQGVKTQYF.

This chain uses TRBV30 with TRBJ1-3; TRBD1 matches 8 bases. Germline assignment: CDR1 GTSNPN and CDR2 SVGIG (reference sequence). J lost 4 bases, V lost 4 bases, and 6 bases had no gene match. The CDR3 runs 14 residues. CDR3 amino acids: CAWTPGTGGNTIYF. In nucleotides, the CDR3 is TGTGCCTGGACCCCCGGGACAGGAGGAAACACCATATATTTT.